The subject of this entry is one TCR beta chain. Its target antigen remains unknown. No base-level quality is on record; no much larger clone is a single base apart. The immunoSEQ Assay, a bias-controlled multiplex PCR, was used to amplify TCRbeta CDR3 regions from genomic DNA. The authors' analysis ran thus. The number of nucleated cells in each sample was estimated from the amplification of reference gene primers within the assay. Sequence reads were collapsed and filtered to measure the absolute abundance of every unique TCRbeta CDR3 rearrangement. For each sample, productive Simpson clonality was calculated by taking the square root of Simpson's diversity index across productive rearrangements. The table was pulled from immuneACCESS by TCRdb, which kept in-frame rearrangements only. Such tables lose some clones; where checked, under half of the loss comes from unresolved V genes, and the rest has no known cause. V and J calls plus clone size are reproduced from that table; the DNA served to infer D and trimming. This sample comprises about 40,000 clones, roughly 80% of them detected only once. The ten largest clones represent more than 20% of the sample.

These data belong to a study of blood T cell repertoires in COVID-19 (dated by TCRdb to about 2020). With respect to the entire study: Samples from collaborators originated in the United States, Italy and Spain and spanned both the acute and convalescent phases of COVID-19. The material from the prospective study consisted of cDNA or gDNA derived from T cells, B-cell-depleted T cells, or PBMCs. Subjects who had been exposed to COVID-19, were actively infected with it, or had recovered from it provided the deeply sampled blood TCRbeta repertoires that made up the dataset. The repertoires were made available in a free public database intended to serve as a resource for research on the immune response to SARS-CoV-2. Samples were obtained from the ongoing ImmuneRACE study (first 160 participants) and from over 1,000 subjects provided by 6 global collaborators. Sample metadata almost always included a de-identified subject ID, COVID-19 status, age in years and sex. HLA class I and class II types, where available, came from metadata supplied by the sample provider rather than from assay-based typing. What the research found in general, with its limitations: The quantity of clinical and demographic metadata differed by source and by participant and was supplied without curation.

Between the V and J ends, shortened by 1 base and 4 bases respectively, the junction contains 7 bases. The CDR3 runs 13 amino acids, cysteine and phenylalanine included. Of the read, only the CDR3 DNA is kept; its 39 bases are in frame from base 1. CDR1 GTSNPN and CDR2 SVGIG are derived from the germline V gene (reference sequence). Each collaborating institution followed its own protocols to collect whole blood in K2EDTA tubes. Collaborator samples were shipped for TCRbeta analysis as frozen whole blood, isolated PBMCs, or DNA extracted from either sample type. The receptor was isolated from a human donor with acute or convalescent COVID-19. The donor label of this sample is uncertain. The rearrangement joined TRBV30 to TRBJ1-4; D gene: possibly TRBD1, on 5 matching bases. Input material: peripheral blood. The encoded CDR3 is CAWSGDSNEKLFF. The sequence in DNA is TGTGCCTGGAGTGGTGACAGTAATGAAAAACTGTTTTTT.